The rows below give T cell receptor beta chains drawn from one sample of a study of shared clonotypes between healthy human individuals. Repertoires were generated with immunoSEQ multiplex PCR, while TCRdb's copy carries only in-frame clones and drops some. Here the sample spans some 1,100,000 clones, 75% to 85% being singletons. Sequenced: memory CD4+ T cells from PBMCs. The receptors come from a man aged 18 to 30 in good health. Some clones in this sample may be carry-over from other donors' samples. Each CDR3 is given with its conserved first and last residue. D genes are given only for firm matches. Clone size is shown for a subset of rows, as once, few, many or a class of expanded clone.

J gene: TRBJ2-7
V gene: TRBV30
D gene: TRBD2
clone size: once
CDR3 DNA: TGTGCCTGGACGCGGGGGATCTCCTACGAGCAGTACTTC
CDR3 protein: CAWTRGISYEQYF

J gene: TRBJ2-5
V gene: TRBV5-4
D gene: -
clone size: -
CDR3 DNA: TGTGCCAGCACCTCCACGGGGGCGGGCTACCAAGAGACCCAGTACTTC
CDR3 protein: CASTSTGAGYQETQYF

J gene: TRBJ2-7
V gene: TRBV12-5
D gene: -
clone size: -
CDR3 DNA: TGTGCTAGTGGTTCAGGGTTCAGGGAGCAGTACTTC
CDR3 protein: CASGSGFREQYF

J gene: TRBJ2-5
V gene: TRBV11-2
D gene: -
clone size: -
CDR3 DNA: TGTGCCAGCCGTGCCTTGGAGACCCAGTACTTC
CDR3 protein: CASRALETQYF

J gene: TRBJ2-3
V gene: TRBV6-1
D gene: -
clone size: -
CDR3 DNA: TGTGCCAGCAGTGAAGAGTTAGCGCCCAGCACAGATACGCAGTATTTT
CDR3 protein: CASSEELAPSTDTQYF

J gene: TRBJ2-1
V gene: TRBV18
D gene: -
clone size: -
CDR3 DNA: TGTGCCAGCTCACCGGGGGCCGGGACTGGGCCTGCCGAGCAGTTCTTC
CDR3 protein: CASSPGAGTGPAEQFF

J gene: TRBJ2-3
V gene: TRBV6-6
D gene: -
clone size: -
CDR3 DNA: TGTGCCAGCAGTTACTCGAGGGACACAGATACGCAGTATTTT
CDR3 protein: CASSYSRDTDTQYF

J gene: TRBJ1-2
V gene: TRBV5-6
D gene: -
clone size: once
CDR3 DNA: TGTGCCAGCAGCGCCGTTCGCACCAGGGGATTTGACGGCTACACCTTC
CDR3 protein: CASSAVRTRGFDGYTF

J gene: TRBJ2-3
V gene: TRBV25-1
D gene: TRBD2
clone size: -
CDR3 DNA: TGTGCCAGCCGGGGGGGCACAGATACGCAGTATTTT
CDR3 protein: CASRGGTDTQYF

J gene: TRBJ1-3
V gene: TRBV9
D gene: TRBD1
clone size: -
CDR3 DNA: TGTGCCAGCAGCCATGGACAGGGGGTGGGAAACACCATATATTTT
CDR3 protein: CASSHGQGVGNTIYF

J gene: TRBJ1-2
V gene: TRBV20-1
D gene: -
clone size: -
CDR3 DNA: TGCAGGGCGGAAGACTACACCTTC
CDR3 protein: CRAEDYTF

J gene: TRBJ2-5
V gene: TRBV6-1
D gene: -
clone size: -
CDR3 DNA: TGTGCCAGCAGTGTATCACGAGAGACCCAGTACTTC
CDR3 protein: CASSVSRETQYF

J gene: TRBJ2-2
V gene: TRBV5-5
D gene: -
clone size: -
CDR3 DNA: TGTGCCAGCAGCTTGCCGGGACAGAACACCGGGGAGCTGTTTTTT
CDR3 protein: CASSLPGQNTGELFF

J gene: TRBJ2-3
V gene: TRBV19
D gene: TRBD2
clone size: -
CDR3 DNA: TGTGCCAGTAGTATCGGGACTAAAGATACGCAGTATTTT
CDR3 protein: CASSIGTKDTQYF

J gene: TRBJ2-3
V gene: TRBV27
D gene: -
clone size: -
CDR3 DNA: TGTGCCAGCAGCCCGTACGCATTTAGCACAGATACGCAGTATTTT
CDR3 protein: CASSPYAFSTDTQYF

J gene: TRBJ2-7
V gene: TRBV7-3
D gene: TRBD2
clone size: -
CDR3 DNA: TGTGCCAGCAGCCCAACCCCGGGGCGGGAGGGTCAGGGCTACGAGCAGTACTTC
CDR3 protein: CASSPTPGREGQGYEQYF

J gene: TRBJ2-6
V gene: TRBV28
D gene: -
clone size: once
CDR3 DNA: TGTGCCAGCCGCCTCTCTGGGGCCAACGTCCTGACTTTC
CDR3 protein: CASRLSGANVLTF

J gene: TRBJ2-7
V gene: TRBV7-8
D gene: -
clone size: once
CDR3 DNA: TGTGCCAGCAGCTTATCCTTCCAGGGCGGCGAGCAGTACTTC
CDR3 protein: CASSLSFQGGEQYF

J gene: TRBJ2-1
V gene: TRBV5-1
D gene: TRBD2
clone size: -
CDR3 DNA: TGCGCCAGCAGCCCCGTGGGTAGCGGGAGATACAATGAGCAGTTCTTC
CDR3 protein: CASSPVGSGRYNEQFF

J gene: TRBJ1-4
V gene: TRBV4-3
D gene: -
clone size: -
CDR3 DNA: TGCGCCAGCAGCCTGTACGTGGGTGAAAAACTGTTTTTT
CDR3 protein: CASSLYVGEKLFF

J gene: TRBJ2-7
V gene: TRBV6-1
D gene: TRBD2
clone size: -
CDR3 DNA: TGTGCCAGCAGTGAAACGTGGCTAGCGGGCTACGAGCAGTACTTC
CDR3 protein: CASSETWLAGYEQYF

J gene: TRBJ1-2
V gene: TRBV7-8
D gene: TRBD1
clone size: -
CDR3 DNA: TGTGCCAGCAGCCCATGGGGGGCAGGGGGCTACTATGGCTACACCTTC
CDR3 protein: CASSPWGAGGYYGYTF

J gene: TRBJ1-2
V gene: TRBV18
D gene: -
clone size: once
CDR3 DNA: TGTGCCAGCTCACCACCGTTGGGGGTAGTCTATGGCTACACCTTC
CDR3 protein: CASSPPLGVVYGYTF

J gene: TRBJ2-1
V gene: TRBV7-2
D gene: -
clone size: -
CDR3 DNA: TGTGCCAGCAGCTTAGTCTCCGGCTGGGCCAATGAGCAGTTCTTC
CDR3 protein: CASSLVSGWANEQFF

J gene: TRBJ2-7
V gene: TRBV6-1
D gene: TRBD2
clone size: -
CDR3 DNA: TGTGCCAGCAGCGAGCTAGCGGGCGCCTACGAGCAGTACTTC
CDR3 protein: CASSELAGAYEQYF

J gene: TRBJ2-3
V gene: TRBV30
D gene: TRBD1
clone size: -
CDR3 DNA: TGTGCCTGGGGGACAGGGCAAGGAGCAGATACGCAGTATTTT
CDR3 protein: CAWGTGQGADTQYF

J gene: TRBJ2-2
V gene: TRBV18
D gene: -
clone size: -
CDR3 DNA: TGTGCCAGCTCACGAACCTTTTCCGGGGAGCTGTTTTTT
CDR3 protein: CASSRTFSGELFF

J gene: TRBJ1-4
V gene: TRBV28
D gene: -
clone size: -
CDR3 DNA: TGTGCCAGCAGTAGGAGTGTGTTTGAAAAACTGTTTTTT
CDR3 protein: CASSRSVFEKLFF

J gene: TRBJ2-3
V gene: TRBV5-1
D gene: -
clone size: -
CDR3 DNA: TGCGCCAGCACGCCCGGACAGTCAGATACGCAGTATTTT
CDR3 protein: CASTPGQSDTQYF

J gene: TRBJ2-7
V gene: TRBV18
D gene: -
clone size: -
CDR3 DNA: TGTGCCAGCTCACCATTGCCGCGGGACAGCTTAGGAGAGCAGTACTTC
CDR3 protein: CASSPLPRDSLGEQYF

J gene: TRBJ2-7
V gene: TRBV30
D gene: -
clone size: -
CDR3 DNA: TGTGCCTGGAGTGTACGAAAGTCAGCTACCTACGAGCAGTACTTC
CDR3 protein: CAWSVRKSATYEQYF

J gene: TRBJ1-2
V gene: TRBV6-1
D gene: TRBD1
clone size: -
CDR3 DNA: TGTGCCAGCAGTGTAAATTTGGGGGACAGCGTCTATGGCTACACCTTC
CDR3 protein: CASSVNLGDSVYGYTF

J gene: TRBJ2-1
V gene: TRBV5-4
D gene: -
clone size: -
CDR3 DNA: TGTGCCAGCAGCTTACAGTCCTCGATGAATGAGCAGTTCTTC
CDR3 protein: CASSLQSSMNEQFF

J gene: TRBJ2-7
V gene: TRBV2
D gene: TRBD2
clone size: -
CDR3 DNA: TGTGCCAGCAGGAGGTCTAGCGGGAACTACGAGCAGTACTTC
CDR3 protein: CASRRSSGNYEQYF